One sample yielded the 30 T cell receptor beta chains listed below, sequenced in a study of blood T cell repertoires in COVID-19. Method: immunoSEQ multiplex PCR; TCRdb's copy keeps in-frame clones and lacks some. The sample consists of 350,000 to 450,000 clones, 91% of them appearing once. The material sequenced was PBMCs or T cells enriched from blood (not recorded which). The receptor source for this set is a woman aged 40 to 49 who had been exposed to COVID-19.

The chain links TRBV15 to TRBJ1-5; the D is unclear. This CDR3 region has 13 residues. The germline V gene has CDR1 LNHNV and CDR2 YYDKDF (reference sequence). Trimming pared 3 bases from V and 4 bases from J, leaving 7 bases between. The CDR3 bases are TGTGCCACCAGCAGGAGAAAAAATCAGCCCCAGCATTTT. This codes for CATSRRKNQPQHF.

The chain employs TRBV27 and TRBJ1-6, with no clear D. V lost 5 bases, J lost 8 bases, and 10 bases lay in between. The CDR3 has 13 residues. Germline V gene data show CDR1 as MNHEY and CDR2 as SMNVEV (reference sequence). DNA for the CDR3: TGTGCCAGCAGTACTAGTAGGGATTCACCCCTCCACTTT. This gives the protein CASSTSRDSPLHF.

The sample holds one count of this clone. The gene calls are TRBV29-1 and TRBJ1-1; the match to TRBD1 covers 11 bases. Germline loops: CDR1 SQVTM, CDR2 ANQGSEA. Trimming removed 7 bases from V and 10 bases from J; junction bases left unmatched: 2. The CDR3 runs 10 residues. Here the CDR3 DNA reads TGCAGCGGGGACAGGGGGGGAGCTTTCTTT. This sequence encodes CSGDRGGAFF.

This rearrangement joins TRBV7-9 to TRBJ2-1, with 11 bases lining up with TRBD2. The J segment lost 9 bases and the V segment lost 1 base, leaving 11 bases of the junction unmatched. CDR1 and CDR2 from the germline V gene are SEHNR and FQNEAQ (reference sequence). The CDR3 is 17 amino acids. The CDR3 is CASSLVLSLAGDSEQFF. The DNA for the CDR3 is TGTGCCAGCAGCTTAGTCTTGTCACTAGCGGGAGATAGTGAGCAGTTCTTC.

The genes are TRBV21-1 and TRBJ2-7; no DNA check was done on the table's D call, TRBD1. TRBV21-1 is marked as a pseudogene. This CDR3 is built from 15 residues. The CDR3 DNA is TGTGCCAGCAGCTCCGGGACAGGGGAATCCTACGAGCAGTACTTC. Residues: CASSSGTGESYEQYF.

The chain joins TRBV14 to TRBJ2-1; perhaps TRBD1 as D (6 bases). Deletions cut 1 base from V and 5 bases from J, with 15 bases between. The CDR3 loop spans 16 amino acids. Germline-derived CDR1 and CDR2 are SGHDN and FVKESK. The CDR3 nucleotides are TGTGCCAGCAGCCAAGTGAACAGGGCAACGGACAATGAGCAGTTCTTC. This encodes CASSQVNRATDNEQFF.

This sequence joins TRBV6-4 and TRBJ2-1, with D possibly being TRBD2 (7 bases). V shed 3 bases and J shed 8 bases, with 17 bases lying between them. Per the germline V gene, CDR1 is MRHNA and CDR2 is SNTAGT. The CDR3 contains 15 residues. CDR3 region: CASSEVPGGGDEQFF. CDR3 coding DNA: TGTGCCAGCAGTGAAGTCCCGGGGGGCGGGGATGAGCAGTTCTTC.

This rearrangement joins TRBV13 to TRBJ1-1, with 7 bases matching TRBD1. Trimming at V came to 8 bases and at J to 0 bases, leaving 9 bases not matched to a gene. CDR3 length equals 15 residues. Per the germline V gene, CDR1 is PRHDT and CDR2 is FYEKMQ (reference sequence). The CDR3 loop reads CASRRPGQMNTEAFF. In DNA, the CDR3 is TGTGCCAGCCGACGACCGGGACAGATGAACACTGAAGCTTTCTTT.

The chain joins TRBV12-5 to TRBJ1-1; 7 bases are a match to TRBD1. This CDR3 comprises 13 residues. J gave up 6 bases and V 7 bases, and 8 bases lay outside the gene matches. Germline values: CDR1 LGHNT, CDR2 FRNRAP. CDR3 loop: CASAAGQLSEAFF. In nucleotides, the CDR3 is TGTGCTAGTGCCGCGGGACAGCTATCTGAAGCTTTCTTT.

J is TRBJ2-2 and V is TRBV5-6, with D possibly TRBD2 on 6 matching bases. The V gene's germline CDR1 is SGHDT and CDR2 YYEEEE. Trimming pared 3 bases from V and 4 bases from J, leaving 10 bases between. CDR3 size: 14 residues. CDR3 sequence reads: CASSWAGGTGELFF. CDR3 sequence (DNA): TGTGCCAGCAGCTGGGCCGGGGGCACCGGGGAGCTGTTTTTT.

The chain combines TRBV30 with TRBJ1-1, with D perhaps matching TRBD1 (5 bases). V was pared by 1 base and J by 2 bases, with 14 bases between. Looked up from germline, CDR1 is GTSNPN and CDR2 is SVGIG (reference sequence). The CDR3 is 15 amino acids. The CDR3 spells CAWSAPTQGNTEAFF. The CDR3, as DNA: TGTGCCTGGAGTGCCCCGACCCAGGGAAACACTGAAGCTTTCTTT.

The chain is built from TRBV29-1 and TRBJ2-1; D gene uncertain. This CDR3 has 14 residues. Germline assignment: CDR1 SQVTM and CDR2 ANQGSEA. Trimming stripped 6 bases from V and 4 bases from J, with 16 bases between. Written as DNA, the CDR3 is TGCAGCGTCCCCGAGGCCCCACTATACAATGAGCAGTTCTTC. Protein sequence: CSVPEAPLYNEQFF.

The chain joins TRBV6-5 to TRBJ1-5; 8 nucleotides match TRBD1. Germline V gene lookup returns CDR1 MNHEY and CDR2 SVGAGI. The ends lost 4 bases at V and 7 bases at J; junction bases unmatched: 6. The CDR3 extends over 14 amino acids. The CDR3 nucleotides read TGTGCCAGCAGTTCCAGGGGGCTGCGGCAGCCCCAGCATTTT. This codes for CASSSRGLRQPQHF.

The J gene is TRBJ1-1, the V gene TRBV12-5; D is unresolved. CDR3 length: 15 amino acids. V was shortened by 1 base and J by 0 bases, with 9 bases between the two germline ends. In germline, CDR1 is LGHNT, CDR2 FRNRAP. The CDR3 is CASGLGPPMNTEAFF. The CDR3 nucleotides are TGTGCTAGTGGTTTGGGCCCGCCTATGAACACTGAAGCTTTCTTT.

This clone was seen only once. The DNA of the CDR3 is TGTGCCAGCAGTTTTTTACGGCAAGAGACCCAGTACTTC. Translated: CASSFLRQETQYF. This chain links TRBV12-3 or TRBV12-4 with TRBJ2-5; D unresolved. Trimming took 3 bases from V and 2 from J, leaving 7 bases between them. This CDR3 contains 13 residues.

The chain uses TRBV19 and TRBJ1-2; 9 positions match TRBD1. CDR1 and CDR2 (germline): LNHDA, SQIVND (reference sequence). The V segment lost 4 bases and the J segment 5 bases; nucleotides outside the gene matches: 8. The CDR3 covers 15 residues. CDR3 bases: TGTGCCAGTAGTACCTACGGGACAGGGAGATATGGCTACACCTTC. This encodes CASSTYGTGRYGYTF.

This clone was seen once. The chain employs TRBV9 and TRBJ2-3; 8 bases map to TRBD1. Germline values: CDR1 SGDLS, CDR2 YYNGEE. The CDR3 is 14 amino acids. With V trimmed by 4 bases and J by 2 bases, 3 bases remained unmatched. The CDR3 sequence: CASSTQGVTDTQYF. CDR3 coding DNA: TGTGCCAGCAGCACACAGGGGGTCACAGATACGCAGTATTTT. Full variable domain (outside the CDR3, taken from reference TRBV9 and TRBJ2-3): DSGVTQTPKHLITATGQRVTLRCSPRSGDLSVYWYQQSLDQGLQFLIQYYNGEERAKGNILERFSAQQFPDLHSELNLSSLELGDSALYFCASSTQGVTDTQYFGPGTRLTVL.

The V call is TRBV6-5, the J call TRBJ1-2, with D unresolved. Germline values: CDR1 MNHEY, CDR2 SVGAGI. The V and J ends lost 0 bases and 0 bases respectively, with 5 bases between them. This CDR3 spans 14 amino acids. CDR3 loop: CASSYSEANYGYTF. CDR3 sequence (DNA): TGTGCCAGCAGTTACTCGGAGGCTAACTATGGCTACACCTTC.

The chain recombines TRBV6-5 with TRBJ1-3; D gene uncertain. From germline, CDR1 is MNHEY and CDR2 SVGAGI. V shed 5 bases and J shed 0 bases, with 11 bases lying between them. CDR3 length: 15 amino acids. CDR3 amino acids: CASSLRSHSGNTIYF. The CDR3 bases are TGTGCCAGCAGTCTTCGGTCCCACTCTGGAAACACCATATATTTT.

This rearrangement joins TRBV15 to TRBJ2-7; 8 nucleotides agree with TRBD1. The CDR3 has 17 amino acids. The V and J ends lost 3 bases and 5 bases, in that order; junction bases with no gene match: 15. Germline CDR1 and CDR2: LNHNV and YYDKDF (reference sequence). The chain's CDR3 is CATSSDYPGGSRDEQYF. In nucleotides, the CDR3 is TGTGCCACCAGCAGTGATTACCCAGGGGGCTCAAGGGACGAGCAGTACTTC.

The chain couples TRBV19 to TRBJ2-5; D not certain. CDR3 length: 13 residues. In germline, CDR1 is LNHDA, CDR2 SQIVND (reference sequence). V was pared by 3 bases and J by 14 bases, with 19 bases between. Here the CDR3 DNA reads TGTGCCAGTAGTATCTCAGTGGGCTCGAAAGCATACTTC. It is translated as CASSISVGSKAYF.

The chain carries TRBV19 and TRBJ1-6, with D possibly matching TRBD1 (5 bases). The CDR3 consists of 14 residues. Germline CDR1 LNHDA, CDR2 SQIVND (reference sequence). V was cut by 8 bases and J by 6 bases, with 14 bases left in between. The CDR3 sequence is CASWRGNFNSPLHF. CDR3 DNA sequence: TGTGCCAGTTGGCGGGGGAACTTTAATTCACCCCTCCACTTT.

V usage is TRBV11-3 and J usage is TRBJ2-5; D ambiguous. Germline V CDR1 and CDR2: SGHNT, YENEEA. Trimming removed 5 bases from V and 4 bases from J, with 11 bases in between. The CDR3 extends over 13 amino acids. The CDR3 protein is CASSPRPGETQYF. DNA for the CDR3: TGTGCCAGCAGCCCCCGACCGGGAGAGACCCAGTACTTC. Supplemented by reference TRBV11-3 and TRBJ2-5, the full variable domain reads EAGVVQSPRYKIIEKKQPVAFWCNPISGHNTLYWYLQNLGQGPELLIRYENEEAVDDSQLPKDRFSAERLKGVDSTLKIQPAELGDSAVYLCASSPRPGETQYFGPGTRLLVL.

The gene calls are TRBV19 and TRBJ2-1; 7 bases fit TRBD2. The V gene's germline CDR1 is LNHDA and CDR2 SQIVND (reference sequence). Unmatched junction bases numbered 10, after V lost 5 bases and J lost 12 bases. The CDR3 has 13 amino acids. CDR3 sequence reads: CASSSRLASAQFF. CDR3 coding DNA: TGTGCCAGTAGTTCCCGACTAGCTTCGGCGCAGTTCTTC.

The CDR3 reads CASSRGTSGGTDTQYF. CDR3 DNA: TGCGCCAGCAGCAGGGGGACTAGCGGGGGCACAGATACGCAGTATTTT. The chain couples TRBV5-1 to TRBJ2-3, with 13 bases that match TRBD2. V gave up 4 bases and J gave up 1 base; unmatched junction bases: 3. The CDR3 is 16 amino acids. In germline, CDR1 is SGHRS, CDR2 YFSETQ.

The genes are TRBV7-2 and TRBJ1-5; TRBD1 agrees at 9 bases. With 4 bases clipped from V and 2 bases from J, the junction kept 6 bases outside the gene matches. CDR3 size: 16 residues. The germline V gene has CDR1 SGHTA and CDR2 FQGNSA. The CDR3 region has the DNA TGTGCCAGCAGCTCTTACAGGGGGCGGGGCAATCAGCCCCAGCATTTT. Its translation: CASSSYRGRGNQPQHF.

This rearrangement joins TRBV11-3 to TRBJ1-3; possibly TRBD1 for D (5 bases). CDR3 length: 15 residues. V was pared by 3 bases and J by 0 bases, with 9 bases between. Germline V gives CDR1 SGHNT, CDR2 YENEEA. CDR3 protein: CASSFRGHSGNTIYF. The CDR3 bases are TGTGCCAGCAGCTTTAGGGGTCACTCTGGAAACACCATATATTTT.

This chain joins TRBV15 and TRBJ2-5; TRBD1 matches 8 bases. Germline loops: CDR1 LNHNV, CDR2 YYDKDF (reference sequence). The CDR3 has 16 residues. The V segment lost 0 bases and the J segment 5 bases; nucleotides outside the gene matches: 8. In DNA form, the CDR3 reads TGTGCCACCAGCAGAGATTTCTCAGGGGGCGTGGAGACCCAGTACTTC. This codes for CATSRDFSGGVETQYF.

The chain links TRBV11-3 to TRBJ2-7; D is perhaps TRBD2 (5 bases). Trimming took 5 bases from V and 4 from J, leaving 12 bases between them. Germline assignment: CDR1 SGHNT and CDR2 YENEEA. CDR3 length equals 13 residues. The CDR3 sequence is CASSGLSVYEQYF. The DNA for the CDR3 is TGTGCCAGCAGCGGACTCTCAGTATACGAGCAGTACTTC.

This rearrangement joins TRBV27 to TRBJ1-1; 9 bases are a match to TRBD1. The germline V gene encodes CDR1 MNHEY and CDR2 SMNVEV (reference sequence). The ends lost 5 bases at V and 1 base at J; junction bases unmatched: 8. The CDR3 sequence is 16 residues long. The chain's CDR3 is CASSLRGTGPNTEAFF. Written as DNA, the CDR3 is TGTGCCAGCAGTCTCCGGGGGACAGGGCCGAACACTGAAGCTTTCTTT.